One sample yielded the 3 T cell receptor beta chains listed below, sequenced in a study of monozygotic twins with inflammatory bowel disease. TCRdb reprocessed the 5' RACE reads and stores each CDR3 protein as one record, lacking DNA. The sample has roughly 160,000 distinct CDR3 sequences. Input material: blood. Receptor source: a human donor with ulcerative colitis or Crohn's disease, or a healthy co-twin of an affected twin (not recorded which).

The chain employs TRBV28 and TRBJ1-2; the D call from TCRdb, TRBD1, cannot be confirmed without DNA. The CDR3 extends over 16 amino acids. CDR1 and CDR2 (germline): MDHEN, SYDVKM. The CDR3 protein is CASTLLTGLTNYGYTF.

J is TRBJ2-5 and V is TRBV20-1. Germline CDR1 reads DFQATT; CDR2 reads SNEGSKA (reference sequence). CDR3 size: 13 residues. This CDR3 is CSARAGYQETQYF.

The gene calls are TRBV5-5 and TRBJ2-3; TCRdb's D gene call, TRBD2, goes unchecked for lack of DNA. From germline, CDR1 is SGHKS and CDR2 YYEKEE (reference sequence). This CDR3 is 18 amino acids long. The chain's CDR3 is CASSPALAGIPSTDTQYF.